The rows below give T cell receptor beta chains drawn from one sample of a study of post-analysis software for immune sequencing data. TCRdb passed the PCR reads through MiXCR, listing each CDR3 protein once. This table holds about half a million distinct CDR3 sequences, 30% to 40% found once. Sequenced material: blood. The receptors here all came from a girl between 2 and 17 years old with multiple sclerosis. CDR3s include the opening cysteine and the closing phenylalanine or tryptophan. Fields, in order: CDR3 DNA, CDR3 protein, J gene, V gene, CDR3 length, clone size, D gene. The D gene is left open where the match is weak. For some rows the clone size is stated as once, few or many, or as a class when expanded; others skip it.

CDR3nt: TGTGCCAGCAGCGCTCGTGGTGAGCAGTTCTTC; CDR3aa: CASSARGEQFF; j_gene: TRBJ2-1; v_gene: TRBV9; len: 11; abundance: few; d_gene: -
CDR3nt: TGTGCCAGCAGCTTACGGACTAGCGGGGAGGCAGGCAATGAGCAGTTCTTC; CDR3aa: CASSLRTSGEAGNEQFF; j_gene: TRBJ2-1; v_gene: TRBV7-6; len: 17; abundance: -; d_gene: TRBD2
CDR3nt: TGCGCCAGCAGCTTGGGGGACAGTCTCGGCTACACCTTC; CDR3aa: CASSLGDSLGYTF; j_gene: TRBJ1-2; v_gene: TRBV5-1; len: 13; abundance: -; d_gene: TRBD1
CDR3nt: TGTGCCAGCAGTCGTACGGGACCGACCCTCAATGAGCAGTTCTTC; CDR3aa: CASSRTGPTLNEQFF; j_gene: TRBJ2-1; v_gene: TRBV6-5; len: 15; abundance: -; d_gene: -
CDR3nt: TGTGCCAGCAGCCATGCGCGGGGAAGGCAAGAGACCCAGTACTTC; CDR3aa: CASSHARGRQETQYF; j_gene: TRBJ2-5; v_gene: TRBV14; len: 15; abundance: -; d_gene: -
CDR3nt: TGTGCCAGCAGCCAAGATGGAGGGGCAACAGATACGCAGTATTTT; CDR3aa: CASSQDGGATDTQYF; j_gene: TRBJ2-3; v_gene: TRBV4-2; len: 15; abundance: -; d_gene: -
CDR3nt: TGCAGTGCTAGTGGGGGAGCAGGGGCGACCGTCTATGGCTACACCTTC; CDR3aa: CSASGGAGATVYGYTF; j_gene: TRBJ1-2; v_gene: TRBV20-1; len: 16; abundance: -; d_gene: -
CDR3nt: TGCGCCAGCAGCCAAGTCGGAGGGAACTATGGCTACACCTTC; CDR3aa: CASSQVGGNYGYTF; j_gene: TRBJ1-2; v_gene: TRBV4-1; len: 14; abundance: few; d_gene: -
CDR3nt: TGTGCCAGCAGCCAAGAAGCCGGACTAGCGGGGGGGCCGAGAGATACGCAGTATTTT; CDR3aa: CASSQEAGLAGGPRDTQYF; j_gene: TRBJ2-3; v_gene: TRBV3-1; len: 19; abundance: -; d_gene: TRBD2
CDR3nt: TGTGCCAGCAGCTCACCGGGACTAGCGGGGCGAGAGACCCAGTACTTC; CDR3aa: CASSSPGLAGRETQYF; j_gene: TRBJ2-5; v_gene: TRBV7-3; len: 16; abundance: -; d_gene: TRBD2
CDR3nt: TGTGCCAGCAGCTCACCCCCGGCTAACTATGGCTACACCTTC; CDR3aa: CASSSPPANYGYTF; j_gene: TRBJ1-2; v_gene: TRBV7-8; len: 14; abundance: many; d_gene: -
CDR3nt: TGCGCCAGCAGTGATGGTCTCGACTACGAGCAGTACTTC; CDR3aa: CASSDGLDYEQYF; j_gene: TRBJ2-7; v_gene: TRBV10-2; len: 13; abundance: -; d_gene: -
CDR3nt: TGTGCCAGCAAAAGGGAGGGGGACAGGCCGGACAATGAGCAGTTCTTC; CDR3aa: CASKREGDRPDNEQFF; j_gene: TRBJ2-1; v_gene: TRBV6-5; len: 16; abundance: -; d_gene: -
CDR3nt: TGCGCCAGCAGCATCCGGGGGGGCACTGAAGCTTTCTTT; CDR3aa: CASSIRGGTEAFF; j_gene: TRBJ1-1; v_gene: TRBV5-1; len: 13; abundance: -; d_gene: -
CDR3nt: TGCAGCGTTGATAGGGCCAGGGTCTATGGCTACACCTTC; CDR3aa: CSVDRARVYGYTF; j_gene: TRBJ1-2; v_gene: TRBV29-1; len: 13; abundance: -; d_gene: -
CDR3nt: TGTGCCAGCTCACCGGGACTAGCGGGAGCCCAAAAAGAGCAGTTCTTC; CDR3aa: CASSPGLAGAQKEQFF; j_gene: TRBJ2-1; v_gene: TRBV18; len: 16; abundance: once; d_gene: TRBD2
CDR3nt: TGCAGTGCCCCGGTAGTCCAGGTGGGGGAGACCCAGTACTTC; CDR3aa: CSAPVVQVGETQYF; j_gene: TRBJ2-5; v_gene: TRBV20-1; len: 14; abundance: few; d_gene: -
CDR3nt: TGTGCCAGCAGTTTGACAGGGATGTCGTACTTC; CDR3aa: CASSLTGMSYF; j_gene: TRBJ2-5; v_gene: TRBV6-6; len: 11; abundance: -; d_gene: TRBD1
CDR3nt: TGTGCCATCAGTGAGTCAATCGCCGCGGGCTGGAATAATTCACCCCTCCACTTT; CDR3aa: CAISESIAAGWNNSPLHF; j_gene: TRBJ1-6; v_gene: TRBV10-3; len: 18; abundance: -; d_gene: -
CDR3nt: TGTGCCAGCAGCGCCGTAGGGGTTAATGAGCAGTTCTTC; CDR3aa: CASSAVGVNEQFF; j_gene: TRBJ2-1; v_gene: TRBV9; len: 13; abundance: -; d_gene: -
CDR3nt: TGTGCCAGCAGCCCCTCGGGACAGGGAGATGAAAAACTGTTTTTT; CDR3aa: CASSPSGQGDEKLFF; j_gene: TRBJ1-4; v_gene: TRBV7-3; len: 15; abundance: -; d_gene: TRBD1
CDR3nt: TGCGCCAGCAGTTATGATGAGTCGGGGGCCTGGGAGACCCAGTACTTC; CDR3aa: CASSYDESGAWETQYF; j_gene: TRBJ2-5; v_gene: TRBV5-1; len: 16; abundance: -; d_gene: -
CDR3nt: TGTGCCAGCTCACCATTCTATGGGAGTAATCTCAATGAGCAGTTCTTC; CDR3aa: CASSPFYGSNLNEQFF; j_gene: TRBJ2-1; v_gene: TRBV18; len: 16; abundance: -; d_gene: -
CDR3nt: TGCAGTGCTAGAGGCCCACAAGCGAACACTGAAGCTTTCTTT; CDR3aa: CSARGPQANTEAFF; j_gene: TRBJ1-1; v_gene: TRBV20-1; len: 14; abundance: -; d_gene: -
CDR3nt: TGCAGTGGAGTCCCCGCGGCCCAGGGTTTAACAGATACGCAGTATTTT; CDR3aa: CSGVPAAQGLTDTQYF; j_gene: TRBJ2-3; v_gene: TRBV20-1; len: 16; abundance: -; d_gene: -
CDR3nt: TGTGCCAGCAGCCAAGAGGGTCTTCAGGAGGCAGATACGCAGTATTTT; CDR3aa: CASSQEGLQEADTQYF; j_gene: TRBJ2-3; v_gene: TRBV3-1; len: 16; abundance: many; d_gene: -
CDR3nt: TGCGCCAGCAGCTTTGGGGACAGGGACTATGGCTACACCTTC; CDR3aa: CASSFGDRDYGYTF; j_gene: TRBJ1-2; v_gene: TRBV5-1; len: 14; abundance: few; d_gene: TRBD1
CDR3nt: TGTGCCAGCAGCGCCGACAGCTACGAGCAGTACTTC; CDR3aa: CASSADSYEQYF; j_gene: TRBJ2-7; v_gene: TRBV5-6; len: 12; abundance: many; d_gene: -
CDR3nt: TGTGCCAGCAGCCAATCGACTAGCGGGCGCACAGATACGCAGTATTTT; CDR3aa: CASSQSTSGRTDTQYF; j_gene: TRBJ2-3; v_gene: TRBV4-2; len: 16; abundance: few; d_gene: TRBD2
CDR3nt: TGTGCCACCAGCAGAGCGTTAGAAAGCACAGGCACAGATACGCAGTATTTT; CDR3aa: CATSRALESTGTDTQYF; j_gene: TRBJ2-3; v_gene: TRBV15; len: 17; abundance: few; d_gene: -
CDR3nt: TGTGCCAGCAGCCACAGACACCCAGTCCAAGAGACCCAGTACTTC; CDR3aa: CASSHRHPVQETQYF; j_gene: TRBJ2-5; v_gene: TRBV3-1; len: 15; abundance: -; d_gene: -
CDR3nt: TGTGCCAGCAGCCAATTATGGGAGACAAGCACAGATACGCAGTATTTT; CDR3aa: CASSQLWETSTDTQYF; j_gene: TRBJ2-3; v_gene: TRBV4-2; len: 16; abundance: -; d_gene: -
CDR3nt: TGTGCCAGCTCACCCAGGTACCAAGAGACCCAGTACTTC; CDR3aa: CASSPRYQETQYF; j_gene: TRBJ2-5; v_gene: TRBV18; len: 13; abundance: -; d_gene: -
CDR3nt: TGTGCCAGCAGCCAAGAGGGTCGGGGGTTCTTC; CDR3aa: CASSQEGRGFF; j_gene: TRBJ2-1; v_gene: TRBV3-1; len: 11; abundance: -; d_gene: -
CDR3nt: TGTACCATCAGTGAGGGCTCTAACTCTGGAAACACCATATATTTT; CDR3aa: CTISEGSNSGNTIYF; j_gene: TRBJ1-3; v_gene: TRBV10-3; len: 15; abundance: -; d_gene: -
CDR3nt: TGCAGTGCTAGATTGCTCCAAGAGACCCAGTACTTC; CDR3aa: CSARLLQETQYF; j_gene: TRBJ2-5; v_gene: TRBV20-1; len: 12; abundance: many; d_gene: -
CDR3nt: TGCAGTGCTCTCCGACAGTCAACTAATGAAAAACTGTTTTTT; CDR3aa: CSALRQSTNEKLFF; j_gene: TRBJ1-4; v_gene: TRBV20-1; len: 14; abundance: -; d_gene: -